These T cell receptor beta chains were read from a single sample in a study of metastatic and nonmetastatic thyroid tumors. TCRdb reprocessed the PCR reads using MiXCR. In the table there are fewer than 45,000 clones, more than 20% of which are singletons. The sample taken for sequencing was blood. All receptors derive from a female donor with papillary thyroid cancer or a benign thyroid nodule (not recorded which). Some clones in this sample may be carry-over from other donors' samples. Both conserved end residues are part of each CDR3. The order of the fields is D gene, V gene, clone size, J gene, CDR3 DNA, CDR3 protein. The D gene is left open where the match is weak. Clone sizes are given selectively: once, few, many, or a class where the clone is expanded.

TRBD1	TRBV18	many	TRBJ1-5	TGTGCCAGCTCACTTGACGGGACAGGCAATCAGCCCCAGCATTTT	CASSLDGTGNQPQHF
TRBD2	TRBV6-1	few	TRBJ2-3	TGTGCCAGCAGCGGTATAGCGGGAGCCTCAGATACGCAGTATTTT	CASSGIAGASDTQYF
-	TRBV5-1	once	TRBJ2-7	TGCGCCAGCGGCTTGGATGTGCGGTCGAGGTACGAGCAGTACTTC	CASGLDVRSRYEQYF
-	TRBV13	many	TRBJ2-1	TGTGCCAGCAAAAGCACCCCGAGCTCCTACAATGAGCAGTTCTTC	CASKSTPSSYNEQFF
TRBD1	TRBV7-3	-	TRBJ2-1	TGTGCCAGCAGCTTAGGACAGGCGAACAATGAGCAGTTCTTC	CASSLGQANNEQFF
-	TRBV2	many	TRBJ2-1	TGTGCCAGCAGTGAAGTGTGGGGTTACAATGAGCAGTTCTTC	CASSEVWGYNEQFF
TRBD1	TRBV30	-	TRBJ2-3	TGTGCCTGGACCTCGACAGGGTCCCGCACAGATACGCAGTATTTT	CAWTSTGSRTDTQYF
TRBD1	TRBV19	many	TRBJ1-6	TGTGCCAGTAGTCGGGCGGGGGACAGCAATTCACCCCTCCACTTT	CASSRAGDSNSPLHF
TRBD1	TRBV11-1	-	TRBJ1-2	TGTGCCAGCAGCTCCGGGGGACAGATAACCGAGTATGGCTACACCTTC	CASSSGGQITEYGYTF
-	TRBV20-1	many	TRBJ2-7	TGCAGTGCTAGGGAGGACGGAGGCCACGAGCAGTACTTC	CSAREDGGHEQYF
-	TRBV7-2	-	TRBJ1-6	TGTGCCAGCAGTGGGGGGAGGGATAATTCACCACTCCACTTT	CASSGGRDNSPLHF
-	TRBV18	-	TRBJ1-6	TGTGCCAGCTCACCTCAAGGGGCTGGTAATTCACCCCTCCACTTT	CASSPQGAGNSPLHF
TRBD2	TRBV13	many	TRBJ2-1	TGTGCCAGCAGCCCTAAAGTGTATCCGATGGGGACTAGCGGCAATGAGCAGTTCTTC	CASSPKVYPMGTSGNEQFF
TRBD1	TRBV24-1	few	TRBJ2-7	TGTGCCACCATTGATCTGGACAGGGGGCTATTCGAGCAGTACTTC	CATIDLDRGLFEQYF
TRBD1	TRBV5-1	-	TRBJ1-4	TGCGCCAGCAGCTCTACAGGGGTCGCCTCTGAAAAACTGTTTTTT	CASSSTGVASEKLFF
TRBD1	TRBV12-3/TRBV12-4	few	TRBJ1-1	TGTGCCAGCAGTACCTGGACAGGTGTGATGAACACTGAAGCTTTCTTT	CASSTWTGVMNTEAFF
-	TRBV20-1	-	TRBJ1-5	TGCAGTGCAAACCAGGGACATCAGCCCCAGCATTTT	CSANQGHQPQHF
-	TRBV7-8	many	TRBJ1-1	TGTGCCAGCAGCTCTACCGGGACGGCTTTCTTT	CASSSTGTAFF
TRBD2	TRBV2	-	TRBJ2-5	TGTGCCAGCCCTGAGGTGGGACTAGAGGGGTACCCTTTGGGGTTC	CASPEVGLEGYPLGF
TRBD2	TRBV15	many	TRBJ2-3	TGTGCCACCAGCATAAGAGCGGGAGGGGTCACAGATACGCAGTATTTT	CATSIRAGGVTDTQYF
-	TRBV9	many	TRBJ1-3	TGTGCCAGCAGCGCAGCAGTAGGCTCTGGAAACACCATATATTTT	CASSAAVGSGNTIYF
TRBD1	TRBV18	many	TRBJ2-7	TGTGCCAGCTCACCTGAGGACAGGGACGAGCAGTACTTC	CASSPEDRDEQYF
TRBD2	TRBV7-3	many	TRBJ2-1	TGTGCCAGCAGCTTACGTGCGGGGGTCACCTACAATGAGCAGTTCTTC	CASSLRAGVTYNEQFF
TRBD1	TRBV19	many	TRBJ1-1	TGTGCCAGTTGGGGGGACAGGGTTACCTCGGGGACTGAAGCTTTCTTT	CASWGDRVTSGTEAFF
-	TRBV11-2	-	TRBJ1-4	TGTGCCAGCAGCTTATATTTCGCAACTAATGAAAAACTGTTTTTT	CASSLYFATNEKLFF
TRBD2	TRBV5-1	-	TRBJ2-5	TGCGCCAGCAGTCATACCAACCGGGAGGGAGAGACCCAGTACTTC	CASSHTNREGETQYF
-	TRBV28	many	TRBJ1-2	TGTGCCAGCAGTTTAGATACAGGGCTGTGGTATGGCTACACCTTC	CASSLDTGLWYGYTF
-	TRBV20-1	-	TRBJ1-5	TGCAGTGCTAGTTGGCCAGATTCTATGGGCAATCAGCCCCAGCATTTT	CSASWPDSMGNQPQHF
-	TRBV30	-	TRBJ1-2	TGTGCCTGGAGTGTACCCAGGGGCGGCTACACCTTC	CAWSVPRGGYTF
-	TRBV27	many	TRBJ1-1	TGTGCCACCGCAGACAGAAGGGTCCCTGAAGCTTTCTTT	CATADRRVPEAFF
-	TRBV20-1	many	TRBJ1-1	TGCAGTGCTAGAGACAGAACGAACACTGAAGCTTTCTTT	CSARDRTNTEAFF
TRBD2	TRBV28	few	TRBJ2-3	TGTGCCAGCGGGTGGACTAGCGGCTCTAGCACAGATACACAGTATTTT	CASGWTSGSSTDTQYF
-	TRBV6-1	few	TRBJ2-5	TGTGCCAGCAGAGATGGCAGAGGAAAGACCCAGTACTTC	CASRDGRGKTQYF
-	TRBV20-1	many	TRBJ2-1	TGCAGTGCTTTGTTCCCCTACAATGAGCAGTTCTTC	CSALFPYNEQFF
-	TRBV20-1	-	TRBJ1-1	TGCAGTGCTAGACAGCCGAACACTGAAGCTTTCTTT	CSARQPNTEAFF
-	TRBV7-9	-	TRBJ1-3	TGTGCCAGCAGCGACTTGGGACAAGGAAACACCATATATTTT	CASSDLGQGNTIYF
-	TRBV5-1	-	TRBJ1-3	TGCGCCAGCAGCTTGGTGGGGTCGGGGGCATCTGGAAACACCATATATTTT	CASSLVGSGASGNTIYF
-	TRBV29-1	few	TRBJ2-7	TGCAGCGTTGTCCAGTGGTTTTGCGAGCAGTACTTC	CSVVQWFCEQYF
-	TRBV2	-	TRBJ1-6	TGTGCCAGCAGGCACCGGGCCACGAGGAATTCACACCTCCACTTT	CASRHRATRNSHLHF
-	TRBV20-1	-	TRBJ2-2	TGCAGTGCTATAGATCGCTTGTCGGATCACACCGGGGAGCTGTTTTTT	CSAIDRLSDHTGELFF